These T cell receptor beta chains were read from a single sample in a study of T cell changes during pregnancy in multiple sclerosis. This table comes from immunoSEQ multiplex PCR, and its TCRdb copy is limited to in-frame clones, with some not included. The sample gives approximately 43,000 clones, around four fifths of which show up once; about 0.6% is in the top ten. The specimen was CD4+ T cells from peripheral blood mononuclear cells, collected before pregnancy. These receptors were collected from a female donor with multiple sclerosis, enrolled in a pregnancy study. The CDR3 runs from the conserved cysteine through the conserved F or W.

length	J	V	CDR3
12	TRBJ2-1	TRBV29-1	CSVEDQLAPQFF
15	TRBJ1-6	TRBV5-1	CASSLVGTGVSPLHF
18	TRBJ2-7	TRBV5-1	CASSLDGTGAFRPYEQYF
13	TRBJ1-2	TRBV6-6	CASSSLLDYGYTF
19	TRBJ1-6	TRBV4-2	CASSQESTGARSYNSPLHF
17	TRBJ1-1	TRBV6-1	CASSEGNALGEDTEAFF
13	TRBJ2-7	TRBV7-2	CASSPGVSYEQYF
14	TRBJ2-1	TRBV7-3	CASSLGRGLSEQFF
16	TRBJ1-5	TRBV5-1	CASTPGGGQGNQPQHF
18	TRBJ1-2	TRBV12-2	CASREPKAGRPAMSGYTF
17	TRBJ2-2	TRBV7-9	CASSLAPPGQGTGELFF
13	TRBJ1-1	TRBV30	CAWNTGGSTEAFF
15	TRBJ1-3	TRBV19	CASSRQKTSGNTIYF
16	TRBJ2-2	TRBV10-3	CAISESIGRGARELFF
17	TRBJ2-3	TRBV7-9	CASSAPGLAGPTDTQYF
13	TRBJ1-6	TRBV19	CASSNLNGSPLHF
13	TRBJ1-5	TRBV19	CASSSVVEQPQHF
12	TRBJ1-4	TRBV30	CAWSVTREKLFF
13	TRBJ2-5	TRBV2	CASRDDRQETQYF
15	TRBJ1-5	TRBV7-2	CASRSGTGGIQPQHF
13	TRBJ1-2	TRBV6-5	CASSLDRDYGYTF
12	TRBJ2-7	TRBV30	CAWDRGGYEQYF
17	TRBJ1-1	TRBV5-1	CASSPARAGGLNTEAFF
15	TRBJ1-4	TRBV27	CASSRRAGVSEKLFF
19	TRBJ2-7	TRBV4-1	CASSQDGGGTLPRSYEQYF
15	TRBJ1-4	TRBV19	CASSMGQGGGEKLFF
15	TRBJ1-2	TRBV6-5	CASSPSYSGDYGYTF
15	TRBJ1-6	TRBV7-2	CASSSAVLYNSPLHF
13	TRBJ1-2	TRBV19	CASSTDRGIRFTF
12	TRBJ2-5	TRBV29-1	CSASGLAETQYF
11	TRBJ1-2	TRBV20-1	CSAGRQGAYTF
15	TRBJ2-3	TRBV7-9	CASSPLAGGPDTQYF